These 21 T cell receptor beta chains were all obtained from the same sample, sequenced in a study of T-cell memory formation after mild COVID-19. TCRdb used MiXCR to reprocess the 5' RACE reads, holding one entry per CDR3 protein. The sample carries under 550,000 distinct CDR3 sequences, around a sixth recorded once. Sequenced: PBMCs or a T cell subset sorted from them (not recorded which). These receptors all stem from an adult woman who had mild COVID-19 (a few samples of this study predate the infection). Cell type and time point are not known.

This clonotype appeared a few times. This sequence joins TRBV6-5 and TRBJ2-5; weak D call: TRBD2 (6 bases). CDR1 is MNHEY and CDR2 is SVGAGI in the germline V gene. The CDR3 has 11 amino acids. V lost 4 bases and J 13 bases, leaving 13 bases between the germline ends. CDR3 bases: TGTGCCAGCAGTTTATCCGGGAGTTGGTACTTC. Protein: CASSLSGSWYF.

In its sample, this clonotype was seen many times. The chain couples TRBV20-1 to TRBJ2-1; TRBD2 matches 11 bases. V dropped 0 bases and J dropped 0; count of bases not matched to a gene: 13. The germline V gene has CDR1 DFQATT and CDR2 SNEGSKA (reference sequence). The CDR3 length is 20 residues. As DNA, the CDR3 is TGCAGTGCTAGAGACGCTAGCGGGAGGACCCAGAGCTTCTCCTACAATGAGCAGTTCTTC. Translation: CSARDASGRTQSFSYNEQFF.

The chain uses TRBV10-3 and TRBJ2-1; 8 nucleotides align to TRBD2. The CDR3 extends over 15 amino acids. V trimming: 6 bases; J trimming: 7 bases; junction bases outside the gene matches: 11. CDR1 ENHRY and CDR2 SYGVKD come from the germline V gene. CDR3 in DNA: TGTGCCATCAGCCGAGGGAGCGGGGGCGGGAATGAGCAGTTCTTC. It encodes CAISRGSGGGNEQFF.

This clonotype appeared a few times. The genes are TRBV5-1 and TRBJ1-1; possibly TRBD1 for D (5 bases). The V end lost 2 bases, the J end lost 0 bases, and 17 bases lay between the germline ends. Germline V lookup: CDR1 SGHRS, CDR2 YFSETQ. The CDR3 length is 17 residues. The chain's CDR3 is CASSLGDPQTLNTEAFF. The CDR3, as DNA: TGCGCCAGCAGCTTAGGGGATCCCCAAACCCTGAACACTGAAGCTTTCTTT.

The chain has TRBV6-5 and TRBJ2-3; D may correspond to TRBD1 or TRBD2 (5 bases each). V dropped 2 bases and J dropped 0 bases, with 12 bases sitting between them. The CDR3 consists of 16 residues. In germline, CDR1 is MNHEY, CDR2 SVGAGI. Here the CDR3 DNA reads TGTGCCAGCAGTTACGACGGGACGTACAGCACAGATACGCAGTATTTT. It is translated as CASSYDGTYSTDTQYF.

The table lists this clonotype with a few counts. This chain connects TRBV7-9 to TRBJ2-6; TRBD1 matches 8 bases. The CDR3 spans 16 residues. CDR1 SEHNR and CDR2 FQNEAQ come from the germline V gene (reference sequence). The J segment lost 4 bases and the V segment lost 0 bases, leaving 2 bases of the junction unmatched. The CDR3 DNA follows: TGTGCCAGCAGCTTAGCTCAGGGGGCCGGGGCCAACGTCCTGACTTTC. Its translation is CASSLAQGAGANVLTF.

This clonotype occurred a few times. The rearrangement links TRBV29-1 to TRBJ2-1; 7 nucleotides match TRBD2. Germline loops: CDR1 SQVTM, CDR2 ANQGSEA. The CDR3 length is 16 residues. The J segment lost 2 bases and the V segment lost 1 base, leaving 8 bases of the junction unmatched. CDR3 nucleotides: TGCAGCGTTGAAGCGGGAGGTCCTGGAACCTACAATGAGCAGTTCTTC. It encodes CSVEAGGPGTYNEQFF.

The V and J genes are TRBV6-5 and TRBJ2-7; maybe TRBD2 (6 bases). Germline V gene lookup returns CDR1 MNHEY and CDR2 SVGAGI. This CDR3 is built from 15 residues. V was trimmed by 2 bases and J by 3 bases, leaving 14 bases between them. CDR3: CASSYGGTPNYEQYF. Written as DNA, the CDR3 is TGTGCCAGCAGTTACGGCGGGACTCCTAACTACGAGCAGTACTTC.

The rearrangement joins TRBV20-1 to TRBJ2-7, with 8 bases fitting TRBD2. The CDR3 has 15 residues. V was pared by 0 bases and J by 2 bases, with 6 bases of the junction left unmatched. Germline V gene data show CDR1 as DFQATT and CDR2 as SNEGSKA (reference sequence). The CDR3 nucleotides read TGCAGTGCTAGAGAACCACAGGGACTAGCCTACGAGCAGTACTTC. Its protein product is CSAREPQGLAYEQYF.

The rearrangement links TRBV24-1 to TRBJ2-1; D unresolved. Germline V gene data show CDR1 as KGHDR and CDR2 as SFDVKD. There are 14 residues in the CDR3. Trimming removed 5 bases from V and 0 bases from J, with 7 bases in between. CDR3 DNA sequence: TGTGCCACCAGTGGAGCCAGCTCCTACAATGAGCAGTTCTTC. This codes for CATSGASSYNEQFF.

The sample holds a few counts of this clonotype. This rearrangement joins TRBV25-1 to TRBJ2-3, with unresolved D. The V gene's germline CDR1 is MGHDK and CDR2 SYGVNS. The CDR3 is made up of 15 amino acids. V lost 5 bases to trimming and J lost 2 bases, with 14 bases between them. This chain's CDR3 is CASSSAAVYTDTQYF. CDR3 DNA: TGTGCCAGCAGTTCGGCTGCGGTCTACACAGATACGCAGTATTTT.

V is TRBV11-1 and J is TRBJ2-2, with TRBD1 matching 10 bases. V lost 6 bases and J lost 1; bases outside the gene matches: 23. The germline gives CDR1 SGHAT, CDR2 FQDESV (reference sequence). The CDR3 has 22 amino acids. CDR3 DNA sequence: TGTGCCAGCAGAGCACAACTAGGAAAAAACCGGGACAGGGGATGGAACACCGGGGAGCTGTTTTTT. This codes for CASRAQLGKNRDRGWNTGELFF. Filled out from reference TRBV11-1 and TRBJ2-2, the complete variable domain reads EAEVAQSPRYKITEKSQAVAFWCDPISGHATLYWYRQILGQGPELLVQFQDESVVDDSQLPKDRFSAERLKGVDSTLKIQPAELGDSAMYLCASRAQLGKNRDRGWNTGELFFGEGSRLTVL.

This clonotype was counted between two and nine times. Relative to the germline gene, one junction end is altered; a read error may explain this. This chain connects TRBV11-2 to TRBJ2-1; D might be TRBD2 (7 bases). This CDR3 is built from 15 residues. The germline V gene has CDR1 SGHAT and CDR2 FQNNGV. The CDR3 protein is CQQRLGGGQHNEQFF. The CDR3 bases are TGCCAGCAGCGCCTCGGCGGGGGCCAGCACAATGAGCAGTTCTTC.

This chain joins TRBV7-3 and TRBJ2-3, with TRBD2 identical over 7 bases. V trimming: 2 bases; J trimming: 4 bases; junction bases outside the gene matches: 6. Germline V gene sequence: CDR1 SGHTA, CDR2 FQGTGA. The CDR3 loop spans 15 amino acids. CDR3 DNA: TGTGCCAGCAGCTTACCCGGGGGGTGGGCAGATACGCAGTATTTT. Amino acids: CASSLPGGWADTQYF.

The J gene is TRBJ2-5, the V gene TRBV20-1; 10 nucleotides match TRBD2. V was pared by 0 bases and J by 1 base, with 8 bases of the junction left unmatched. The CDR3 spans 17 residues. Germline V CDR1 and CDR2: DFQATT, SNEGSKA (reference sequence). CDR3 region: CSARDPLSGGSQETQYF. The CDR3 DNA reads as TGCAGTGCTAGAGATCCTCTTAGCGGGGGGTCCCAAGAGACCCAGTACTTC.

The J gene is TRBJ1-1, the V gene TRBV18, with 8 bases aligning to TRBD1. CDR1 and CDR2 from the germline V gene are KGHSH and LQKENI. The CDR3 is made up of 16 amino acids. The trim removed 2 bases at V and 1 base at J, leaving 6 bases unmatched. CDR3 amino acids: CASSPDRGIPNTEAFF. In DNA form, the CDR3 reads TGTGCCAGCTCACCAGACAGGGGCATTCCGAACACTGAAGCTTTCTTT.

This clonotype was counted a few times. The rearrangement uses TRBV15 and TRBJ1-3; no clear D gene. The germline CDR1 and CDR2 sequences are LNHNV and YYDKDF (reference sequence). This CDR3 has 15 residues. V dropped 5 bases and J dropped 4 bases, with 15 bases sitting between them. This chain's CDR3 is CATSPSVGSGNTIYF. For the CDR3, the DNA is TGTGCCACCAGCCCATCAGTCGGCTCGGGAAACACCATATATTTT.

The genes are TRBV20-1 and TRBJ2-1, with 9 bases lining up with TRBD2. Unmatched junction bases numbered 3, after V lost 3 bases and J lost 6 bases. Germline V lookup: CDR1 DFQATT, CDR2 SNEGSKA (reference sequence). The length of the CDR3 is 13 residues. The CDR3 here is CSARRRGGNEQFF. The CDR3 coding sequence is TGCAGTGCTAGGAGGCGGGGGGGCAATGAGCAGTTCTTC.

The chain carries TRBV7-2 and TRBJ2-3, with TRBD2 as a possible D gene (5 bases). Per the germline V gene, CDR1 is SGHTA and CDR2 is FQGNSA. The CDR3 is 14 amino acids. V lost 1 base and J 5 bases, leaving 10 bases between the germline ends. Here the CDR3 reads CASSLVRAGDTQYF. The CDR3 DNA reads TGTGCCAGCAGCTTAGTGCGGGCCGGAGATACGCAGTATTTT.

The chain employs TRBV7-9 and TRBJ2-1, with D unresolved. CDR1 is SEHNR and CDR2 is FQNEAQ in the germline V gene (reference sequence). V dropped 2 bases and J dropped 7 bases, with 6 bases sitting between them. This CDR3 has 12 residues. For the CDR3, the DNA is TGTGCCAGCAGCTTATTACTGAATGAGCAGTTCTTC. It translates to CASSLLLNEQFF.

In nucleotides, the CDR3 is TGTGCCAGCAGCTCCCAAACAGGGAAAGCTAACTATGGCTACACCTTC. Amino acid sequence: CASSSQTGKANYGYTF. This chain connects TRBV7-8 to TRBJ1-2; TRBD1 might be the D (6 bases). Germline-derived CDR1 and CDR2 are SGHVS and FQNEAQ. Deletions cut 4 bases from V and 0 bases from J, with 15 bases between. The CDR3 covers 16 residues.